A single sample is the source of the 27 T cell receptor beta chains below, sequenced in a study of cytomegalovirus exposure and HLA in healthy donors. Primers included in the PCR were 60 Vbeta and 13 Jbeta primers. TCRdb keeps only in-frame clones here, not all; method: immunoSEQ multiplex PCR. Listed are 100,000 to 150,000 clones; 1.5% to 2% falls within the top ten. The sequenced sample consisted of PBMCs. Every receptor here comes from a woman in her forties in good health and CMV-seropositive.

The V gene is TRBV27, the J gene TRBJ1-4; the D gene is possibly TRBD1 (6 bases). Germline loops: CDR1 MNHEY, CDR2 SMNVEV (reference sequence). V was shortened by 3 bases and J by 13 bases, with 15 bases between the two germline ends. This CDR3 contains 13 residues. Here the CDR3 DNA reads TGTGCCAGCAGTTTTTCAAACCAGGACAGACTGTTTTTT. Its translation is CASSFSNQDRLFF.

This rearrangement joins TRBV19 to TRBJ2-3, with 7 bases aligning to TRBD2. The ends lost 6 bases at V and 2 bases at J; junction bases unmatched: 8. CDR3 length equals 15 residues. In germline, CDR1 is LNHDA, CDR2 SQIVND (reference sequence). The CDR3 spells CASRTGTTFTDTQYF. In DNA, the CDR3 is TGTGCCAGTAGGACCGGGACTACGTTCACAGATACGCAGTATTTT. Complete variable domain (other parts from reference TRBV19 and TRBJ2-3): DGGITQSPKYLFRKEGQNVTLSCEQNLNHDAMYWYRQDPGQGLRLIYYSQIVNDFQKGDIAEGYSVSREKKESFPLTVTSAQKNPTAFYLCASRTGTTFTDTQYFGPGTRLTVL.

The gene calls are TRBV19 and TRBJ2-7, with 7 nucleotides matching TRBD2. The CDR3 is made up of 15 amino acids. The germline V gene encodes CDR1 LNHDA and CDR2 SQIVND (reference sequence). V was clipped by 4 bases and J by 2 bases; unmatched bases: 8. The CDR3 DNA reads TGTGCCAGTAGTACAGGACCGGGACTACCCTACGAGCAGTACTTC. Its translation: CASSTGPGLPYEQYF.

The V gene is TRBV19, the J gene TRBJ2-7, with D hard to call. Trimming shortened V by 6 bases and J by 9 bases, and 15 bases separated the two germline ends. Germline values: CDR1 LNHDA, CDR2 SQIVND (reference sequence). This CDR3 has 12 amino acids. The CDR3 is CASSIPGSWQYF. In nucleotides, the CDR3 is TGTGCCAGTAGCATCCCAGGTTCGTGGCAGTACTTC.

CDR3 bases: TGTGCCAGCAGTGACTACAGGAGCAGCTCCTACGAGCAGTACTTC. This sequence encodes CASSDYRSSSYEQYF. This sequence joins TRBV2 and TRBJ2-7; D is possibly TRBD1 (5 bases). The V and J ends lost 3 bases and 0 bases respectively, with 12 bases between them. Germline loops: CDR1 SNHLY, CDR2 FYNNEI. The CDR3 covers 15 residues.

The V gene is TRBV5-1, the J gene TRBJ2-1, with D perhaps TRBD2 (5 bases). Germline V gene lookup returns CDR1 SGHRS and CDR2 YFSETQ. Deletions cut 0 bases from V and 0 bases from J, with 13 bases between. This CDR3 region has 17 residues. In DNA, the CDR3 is TGCGCCAGCAGCTTGGATAATCGTGGGAGCTCCTACAATGAGCAGTTCTTC. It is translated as CASSLDNRGSSYNEQFF.

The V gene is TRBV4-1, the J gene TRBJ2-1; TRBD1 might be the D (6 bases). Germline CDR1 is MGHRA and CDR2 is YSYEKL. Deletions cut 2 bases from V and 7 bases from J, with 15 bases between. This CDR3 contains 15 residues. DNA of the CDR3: TGCGCCAGCAGCCAATTTGACAGGTCGGTGAATGAGCAGTTCTTC. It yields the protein CASSQFDRSVNEQFF.

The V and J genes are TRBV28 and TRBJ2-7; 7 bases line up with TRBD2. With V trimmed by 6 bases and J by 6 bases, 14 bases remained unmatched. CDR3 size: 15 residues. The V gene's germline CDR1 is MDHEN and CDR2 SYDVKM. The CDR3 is CASRFSREGRREQYF. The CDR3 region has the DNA TGTGCCAGCAGATTTTCGAGGGAGGGGAGACGCGAGCAGTACTTC. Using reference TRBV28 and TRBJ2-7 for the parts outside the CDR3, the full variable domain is DVKVTQSSRYLVKRTGEKVFLECVQDMDHENMFWYRQDPGLGLRLIYFSYDVKMKEKGDIPEGYSVSREKKERFSLILESASTNQTSMYLCASRFSREGRREQYFGPGTRLTVT.

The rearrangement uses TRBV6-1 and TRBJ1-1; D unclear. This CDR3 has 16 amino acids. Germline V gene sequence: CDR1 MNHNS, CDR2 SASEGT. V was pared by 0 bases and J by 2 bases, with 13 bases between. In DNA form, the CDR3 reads TGTGCCAGCAGTGAAGCGGTGGGAGGGATTAACACTGAAGCTTTCTTT. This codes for CASSEAVGGINTEAFF.

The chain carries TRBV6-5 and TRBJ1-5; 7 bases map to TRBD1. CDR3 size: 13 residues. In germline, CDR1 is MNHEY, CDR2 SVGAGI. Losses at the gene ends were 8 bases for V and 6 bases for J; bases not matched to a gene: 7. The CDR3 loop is CASATGVGQPQHF. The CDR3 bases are TGTGCCAGCGCTACAGGGGTGGGTCAGCCCCAGCATTTT.

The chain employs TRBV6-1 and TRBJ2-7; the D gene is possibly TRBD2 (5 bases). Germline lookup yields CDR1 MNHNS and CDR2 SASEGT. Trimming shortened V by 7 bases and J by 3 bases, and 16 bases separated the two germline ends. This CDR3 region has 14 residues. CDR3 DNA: TGTGCCAGCAAGAAGGACTCCAGACACTACGAGCAGTACTTC. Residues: CASKKDSRHYEQYF.

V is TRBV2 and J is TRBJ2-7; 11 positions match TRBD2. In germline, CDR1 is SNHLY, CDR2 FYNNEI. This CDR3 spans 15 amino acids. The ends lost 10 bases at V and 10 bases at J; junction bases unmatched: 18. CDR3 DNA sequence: TGTGCCATAAACCTAGCGGGAGGCTTTTTCCAGAGACAGTACTTC. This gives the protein CAINLAGGFFQRQYF.

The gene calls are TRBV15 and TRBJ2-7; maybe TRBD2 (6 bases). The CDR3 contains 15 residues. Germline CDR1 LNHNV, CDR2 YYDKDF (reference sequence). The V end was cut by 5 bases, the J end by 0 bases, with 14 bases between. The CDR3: CATSPPGDSSYEQYF. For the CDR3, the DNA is TGTGCCACCAGCCCCCCGGGGGATAGCTCCTACGAGCAGTACTTC.

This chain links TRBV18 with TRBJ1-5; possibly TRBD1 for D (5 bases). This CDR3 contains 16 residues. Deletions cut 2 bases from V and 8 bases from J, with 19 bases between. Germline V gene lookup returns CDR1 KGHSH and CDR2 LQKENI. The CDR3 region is CASSPRPQGIMEPQHF. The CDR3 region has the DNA TGTGCCAGCTCACCAAGGCCCCAGGGTATAATGGAGCCCCAGCATTTT.

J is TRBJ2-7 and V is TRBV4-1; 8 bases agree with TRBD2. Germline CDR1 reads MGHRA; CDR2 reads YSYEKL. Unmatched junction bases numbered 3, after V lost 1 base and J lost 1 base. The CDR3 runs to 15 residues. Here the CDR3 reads CASSQGREVSYEQYF. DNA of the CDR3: TGCGCCAGCAGCCAAGGGCGGGAGGTATCCTACGAGCAGTACTTC.

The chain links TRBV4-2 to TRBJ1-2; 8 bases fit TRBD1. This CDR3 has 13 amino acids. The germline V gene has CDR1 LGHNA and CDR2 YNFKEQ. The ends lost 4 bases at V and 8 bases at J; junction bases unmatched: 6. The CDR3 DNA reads TGTGCCAGCAGCCTCGACAGGGGTCAGGGCTACACCTTC. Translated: CASSLDRGQGYTF.

The CDR3 reads CAISSLATGYNEQFF. The CDR3 nucleotides are TGTGCCATCAGTAGTCTAGCGACGGGCTACAATGAGCAGTTCTTC. This chain joins TRBV10-3 and TRBJ2-1, with D tentatively TRBD2 (6 bases). CDR1 ENHRY and CDR2 SYGVKD come from the germline V gene. CDR3 length equals 15 residues. V shed 5 bases and J shed 3 bases, with 14 bases lying between them.

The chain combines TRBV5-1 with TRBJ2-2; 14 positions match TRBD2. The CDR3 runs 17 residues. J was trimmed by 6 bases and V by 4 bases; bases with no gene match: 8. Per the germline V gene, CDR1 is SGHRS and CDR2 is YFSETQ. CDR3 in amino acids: CASSLSTSGRAAGELFF. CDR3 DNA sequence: TGCGCCAGCAGCCTGTCGACTAGCGGGAGGGCCGCCGGGGAGCTGTTTTTT.

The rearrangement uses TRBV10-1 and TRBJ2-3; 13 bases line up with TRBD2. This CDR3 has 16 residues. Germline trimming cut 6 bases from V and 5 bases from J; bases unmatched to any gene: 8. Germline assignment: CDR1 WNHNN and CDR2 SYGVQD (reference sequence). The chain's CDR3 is CASRLGLAGVEDTQYF. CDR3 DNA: TGCGCCAGCAGACTCGGACTAGCGGGAGTGGAAGATACGCAGTATTTT.

The CDR3: CASSLSSGLSYGYTF. CDR3 nucleotide sequence: TGTGCCAGCAGTCTCTCTTCGGGACTAAGCTATGGCTACACCTTC. The chain couples TRBV28 to TRBJ1-2; D possibly corresponds to TRBD1 (5 bases). The CDR3 is 15 amino acids. V lost 5 bases and J lost 4, with 17 bases in between. Per germline, CDR1 MDHEN and CDR2 SYDVKM.

The CDR3 reads CASRQGYEQYF. Here the CDR3 DNA reads TGTGCCAGCAGACAGGGTTACGAGCAGTACTTC. The chain has TRBV6-5 and TRBJ2-7; weak D call: TRBD1 (6 bases). V was cut by 6 bases and J by 4 bases, with 7 bases left in between. The CDR3 totals 11 residues. Germline V gives CDR1 MNHEY, CDR2 SVGAGI.

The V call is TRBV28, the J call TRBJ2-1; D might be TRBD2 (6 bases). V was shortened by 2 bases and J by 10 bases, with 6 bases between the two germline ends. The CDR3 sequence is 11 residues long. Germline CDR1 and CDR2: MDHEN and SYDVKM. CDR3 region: CASSLREEQFF. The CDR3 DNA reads TGTGCCAGCAGTTTACGGGAGGAGCAGTTCTTC. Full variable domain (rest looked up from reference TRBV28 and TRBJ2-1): DVKVTQSSRYLVKRTGEKVFLECVQDMDHENMFWYRQDPGLGLRLIYFSYDVKMKEKGDIPEGYSVSREKKERFSLILESASTNQTSMYLCASSLREEQFFGPGTRLTVL.

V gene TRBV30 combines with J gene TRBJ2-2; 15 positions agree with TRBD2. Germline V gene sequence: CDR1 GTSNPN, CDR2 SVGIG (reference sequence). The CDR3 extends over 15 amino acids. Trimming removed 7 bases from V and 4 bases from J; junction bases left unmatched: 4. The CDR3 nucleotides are TGTGCCTTGGGACTAGCGGGAGGCGGCACCGGGGAGCTGTTTTTT. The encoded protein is CALGLAGGGTGELFF.

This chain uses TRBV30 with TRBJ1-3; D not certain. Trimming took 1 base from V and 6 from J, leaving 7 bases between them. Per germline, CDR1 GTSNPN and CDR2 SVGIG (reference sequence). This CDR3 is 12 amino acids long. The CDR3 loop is CAWSEEVNTIYF. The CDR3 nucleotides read TGTGCCTGGAGTGAGGAGGTAAACACCATATATTTT.

The CDR3 sequence: CASSVALNYPNTGELFF. In DNA, the CDR3 is TGTGCCAGCAGCGTAGCTCTGAACTATCCGAACACCGGGGAGCTGTTTTTT. The V call is TRBV9, the J call TRBJ2-2; D remains unclear. Looked up from germline, CDR1 is SGDLS and CDR2 is YYNGEE. Trimming pared 0 bases from V and 0 bases from J, leaving 12 bases between. The CDR3 is 17 residues long.

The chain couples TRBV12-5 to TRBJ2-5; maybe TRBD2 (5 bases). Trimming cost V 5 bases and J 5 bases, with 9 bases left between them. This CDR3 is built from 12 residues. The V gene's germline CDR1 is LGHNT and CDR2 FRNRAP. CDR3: CASGPRVETQYF. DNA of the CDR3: TGTGCTAGTGGTCCGAGGGTCGAGACCCAGTACTTC.

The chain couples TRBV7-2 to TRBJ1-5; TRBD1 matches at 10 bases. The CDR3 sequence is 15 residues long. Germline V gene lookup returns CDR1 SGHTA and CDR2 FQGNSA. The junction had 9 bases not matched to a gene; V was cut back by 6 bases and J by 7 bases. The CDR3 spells CASRPTGGVGQPQHF. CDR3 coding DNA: TGTGCCAGCAGACCGACAGGGGGCGTGGGGCAGCCCCAGCATTTT.